The 8 T cell receptor beta chains listed next were all sequenced from one sample in a study of T-cell memory formation after mild COVID-19. TCRdb reprocessed the 5' RACE reads with MiXCR, giving one entry per CDR3 protein. The data contain about 560,000 distinct CDR3 sequences, about 20% of them seen just once; the ten biggest clones take up 7.5% to 9.5%. The sequencing sample was made of PBMCs or a T cell subset sorted from them (not recorded which). The source is an adult woman who had mild COVID-19 (a few samples of this study predate the infection). Cell type and time point are not known.

The chain carries TRBV5-1 and TRBJ2-7, with D perhaps being TRBD1 or TRBD2 (6 bases each). CDR1 and CDR2 from the germline V gene are SGHRS and YFSETQ. V dropped 1 base and J dropped 2 bases, with 16 bases sitting between them. This CDR3 spans 16 amino acids. The CDR3 DNA is TGCGCCAGCAGCTTGAACAGGGACTTACTAACCTACGAGCAGTACTTC. It yields the protein CASSLNRDLLTYEQYF.

This clonotype was seen many times. The chain couples TRBV6-2 or TRBV6-3 to TRBJ2-1; no definite D call. With 6 bases removed from V and 9 bases from J, the gap between germline ends came to 15 bases. Germline loops: CDR1 MNHEY, CDR2 SVGEGT. This CDR3 is built from 13 residues. The CDR3 spells CASRPAWAVEQFF. The CDR3 bases are TGTGCCAGCAGACCGGCCTGGGCGGTTGAGCAGTTCTTC.

The table lists this clonotype with a few counts. The chain carries TRBV27 and TRBJ2-7; D is unresolved. V lost 3 bases and J lost 1, with 7 bases in between. The CDR3 runs to 13 residues. The germline gives CDR1 MNHEY, CDR2 SMNVEV (reference sequence). In DNA, the CDR3 is TGTGCCAGCAGTTTGAGGATATCCTACGAGCAGTACTTC. Translated: CASSLRISYEQYF.

This clonotype has only a few counts. The chain joins TRBV29-1 to TRBJ2-7; a possible D gene is TRBD1 (5 bases). Germline V gene lookup returns CDR1 SQVTM and CDR2 ANQGSEA. The CDR3 runs 14 residues. Trimming stripped 7 bases from V and 2 bases from J, with 18 bases between. The CDR3 DNA reads as TGCAGCGCACAACTGGACAACTTCCCCTACGAGCAGTACTTC. Translation: CSAQLDNFPYEQYF.

The V and J genes are TRBV18 and TRBJ1-1, with D perhaps TRBD1 (5 bases). The CDR3 loop spans 15 amino acids. V was cut by 0 bases and J by 5 bases, with 13 bases left in between. CDR1 KGHSH and CDR2 LQKENI come from the germline V gene. The CDR3 DNA sequence: TGTGCCAGCTCACCACCGCTGGGGGTGCGGACTGAAGCTTTCTTT. It codes for CASSPPLGVRTEAFF.

The rearrangement uses TRBV20-1 and TRBJ1-4; possible D gene TRBD1, 6 bases. CDR3 length: 13 amino acids. V was pared by 3 bases and J by 6 bases, with 11 bases between. CDR1 and CDR2 from the germline V gene are DFQATT and SNEGSKA (reference sequence). CDR3 sequence reads: CSASNREDEKLFF. As DNA, the CDR3 is TGCAGTGCTAGTAACAGGGAGGATGAAAAACTGTTTTTT.

This clonotype was observed a few times. The chain has TRBV4-2 and TRBJ2-1, with 8 positions matching TRBD1. Germline V gives CDR1 LGHNA, CDR2 YNFKEQ. The trim removed 0 bases at V and 5 bases at J, leaving 9 bases unmatched. The CDR3 spans 17 residues. CDR3 residues: CASSQDKRTGHNNEQFF. CDR3 coding DNA: TGTGCCAGCAGCCAAGATAAGAGGACAGGGCATAACAATGAGCAGTTCTTC.

The rearrangement links TRBV4-2 to TRBJ1-4, with D unclear. Germline V gene data show CDR1 as LGHNA and CDR2 as YNFKEQ. V gave up 0 bases and J gave up 2 bases, with 10 bases separating them. The CDR3 runs to 16 residues. The CDR3 region is CASSQESGGTNEKLFF. The CDR3 DNA is TGTGCCAGCAGCCAAGAATCGGGAGGGACTAATGAAAAACTGTTTTTT.